The table lists the clone carrying this TCR beta chain with many counts. Its antigen is undetermined. The sample belongs to a study of T cells in Graves' hyperthyroidism and ophthalmopathy. Study findings and constraints: The model predicted ophthalmopathy a median around seven months before onset. Expanded thyroid clonotypes (above 0.001) were mostly also found in blood. Using 13 V-J features, a model discriminated ophthalmopathy from stable hyperthyroidism.

Amplification of TCR beta CDR3 regions was performed using RNA transcripts as template. Carried out on the TCR CDR3, a first-round RT-PCR used the HTBI primer set. TCRdb re-analysed the multiplex PCR reads in MiXCR, keeping a single row per CDR3 protein. The sample lists about 640,000 distinct CDR3 sequences, about 14% occurring once. In germline, CDR1 is KGHSH, CDR2 LQKENI. This CDR3 has 15 amino acids. Between the trimmed V and J ends, which lost 0 bases and 2 bases, there was a span of 8 bases. Input material: blood. This clonotype originated in a woman aged 45-65 years with Graves' ophthalmopathy. This chain links TRBV18 with TRBJ2-1; a possible D gene is TRBD2 (6 bases). CDR3 nucleotides: TGTGCCAGCTCACCACCTAAGCGGGCCTACAATGAGCAGTTCTTC. Translated: CASSPPKRAYNEQFF.